The clone carrying this TCR beta chain was detected many times. This entry belongs to a study of regulatory T cells in long-lasting Graves disease. Time point meaning: newly diagnosed GD, antithyroid drugs for less than 3 months. RNA isolated from PBMCs was used to make the TCR library. With 6 bases removed from V and 1 base from J, the gap between germline ends came to 9 bases. Per germline, CDR1 KGHSH and CDR2 LQKENI. The CDR3 is made up of 13 amino acids. Libraries of TCR beta came from iRepertoire HTBI primers plus Arm-PCR of CDR3 regions. TCRdb itself ran the multiplex PCR reads through MiXCR, one entry per CDR3 protein. The repertoire holds roughly 420,000 distinct CDR3 sequences, with 15% to 20% as singletons. The same specimen was also included in a second study, on T cells in Graves' hyperthyroidism and ophthalmopathy.

The receptor was derived from a woman under 30 with Graves disease. The chain links TRBV18 to TRBJ1-1; TRBD1 might be the D (5 bases). The source was peripheral blood mononuclear cells (PBMCs), collected at new diagnosis, from a patient treated with antithyroid drugs. CDR3 bases: TGTGCCAGCTCCCCGGACAAGAACACTGAAGCTTTCTTT. Amino acids: CASSPDKNTEAFF.